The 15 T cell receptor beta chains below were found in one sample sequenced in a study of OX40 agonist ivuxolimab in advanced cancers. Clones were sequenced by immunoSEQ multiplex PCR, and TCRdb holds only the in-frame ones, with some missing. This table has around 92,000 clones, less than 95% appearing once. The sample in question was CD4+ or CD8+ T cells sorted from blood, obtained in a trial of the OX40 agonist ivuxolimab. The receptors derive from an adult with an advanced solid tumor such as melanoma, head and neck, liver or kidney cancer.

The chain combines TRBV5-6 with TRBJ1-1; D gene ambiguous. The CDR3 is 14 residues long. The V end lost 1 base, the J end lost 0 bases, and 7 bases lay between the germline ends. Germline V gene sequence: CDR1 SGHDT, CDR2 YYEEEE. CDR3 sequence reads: CASSLRGVNTEAFF. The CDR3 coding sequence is TGTGCCAGCAGCTTGAGAGGTGTGAACACTGAAGCTTTCTTT. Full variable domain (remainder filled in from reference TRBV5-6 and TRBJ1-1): DAGVTQSPTHLIKTRGQQVTLRCSPKSGHDTVSWYQQALGQGPQFIFQYYEEEERQRGNFPDRFSGHQFPNYSSELNVNALLLGDSALYLCASSLRGVNTEAFFGQGTRLTVV.

The CDR3 coding sequence is TGTGCCAGCAGCTTGGGCGCTTGGACTAGCACAGATACGCAGTATTTT. This gives the protein CASSLGAWTSTDTQYF. This chain links TRBV5-8 with TRBJ2-3; D might be TRBD2 (5 bases). CDR1 is SGHTS, CDR2 YDEGEE, per germline. The CDR3 contains 16 residues. Trimming took 0 bases from V and 0 from J, leaving 11 bases between them.

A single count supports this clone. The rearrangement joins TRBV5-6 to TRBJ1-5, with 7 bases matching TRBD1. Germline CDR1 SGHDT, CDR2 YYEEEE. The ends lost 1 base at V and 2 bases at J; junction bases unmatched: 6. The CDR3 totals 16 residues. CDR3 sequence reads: CASSLSTGERNQPQHF. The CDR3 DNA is TGTGCCAGCAGCTTGTCTACAGGGGAGCGCAATCAGCCCCAGCATTTT.

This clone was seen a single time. The CDR3 protein is CASSSRGTEAFF. The CDR3 nucleotides are TGCGCCAGCAGCTCGAGGGGCACTGAAGCTTTCTTT. This chain uses TRBV5-1 with TRBJ1-1, with D possibly matching TRBD1 (5 bases). V shed 3 bases and J shed 4 bases, with 7 bases lying between them. Germline values: CDR1 SGHRS, CDR2 YFSETQ. The CDR3 is made up of 12 amino acids.

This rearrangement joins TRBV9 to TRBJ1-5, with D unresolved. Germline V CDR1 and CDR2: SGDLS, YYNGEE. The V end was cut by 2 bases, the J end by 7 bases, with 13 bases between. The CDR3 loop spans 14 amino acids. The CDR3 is CASSVDTSRQPQHF. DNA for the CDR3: TGTGCCAGCAGCGTTGATACATCTAGGCAGCCCCAGCATTTT.

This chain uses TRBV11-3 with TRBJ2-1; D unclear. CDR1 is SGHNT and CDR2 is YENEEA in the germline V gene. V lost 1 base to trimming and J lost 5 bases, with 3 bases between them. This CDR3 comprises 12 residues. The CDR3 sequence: CASSLVDNEQFF. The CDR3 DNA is TGTGCCAGCAGCTTAGTTGACAATGAGCAGTTCTTC.

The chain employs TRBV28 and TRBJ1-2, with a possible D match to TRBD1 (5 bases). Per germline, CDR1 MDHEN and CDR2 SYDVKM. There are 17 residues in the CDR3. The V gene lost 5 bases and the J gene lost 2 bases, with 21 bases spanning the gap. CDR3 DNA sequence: TGTGCCAGCAGTCCCCCCGCGCAGGGCGGTTCGAACTATGGCTACACCTTC. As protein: CASSPPAQGGSNYGYTF.

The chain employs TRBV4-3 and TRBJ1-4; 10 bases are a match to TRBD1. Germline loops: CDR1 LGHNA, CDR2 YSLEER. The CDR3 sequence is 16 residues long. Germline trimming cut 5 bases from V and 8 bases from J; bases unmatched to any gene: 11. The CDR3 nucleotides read TGCGCCAGCAGCTCTCCATCAAGGACAGGGGGGGAAAAACTGTTTTTT. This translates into CASSSPSRTGGEKLFF.

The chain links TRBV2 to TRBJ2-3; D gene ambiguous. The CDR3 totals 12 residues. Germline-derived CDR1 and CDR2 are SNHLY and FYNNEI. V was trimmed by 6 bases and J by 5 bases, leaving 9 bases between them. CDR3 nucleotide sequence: TGTGCCAGCAGCCCGACTCTAGATACGCAGTATTTT. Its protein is CASSPTLDTQYF.

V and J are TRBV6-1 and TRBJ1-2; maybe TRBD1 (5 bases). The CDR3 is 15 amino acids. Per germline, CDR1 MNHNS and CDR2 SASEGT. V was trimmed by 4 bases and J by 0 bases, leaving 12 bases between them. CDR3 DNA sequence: TGTGCCAGCAGTGGCACGGGGGGAACTAACTATGGCTACACCTTC. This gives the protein CASSGTGGTNYGYTF.

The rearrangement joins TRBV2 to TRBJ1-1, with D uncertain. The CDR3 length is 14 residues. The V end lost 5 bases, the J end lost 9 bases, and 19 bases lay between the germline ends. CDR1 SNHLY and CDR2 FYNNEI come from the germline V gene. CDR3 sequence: CASSPDEYVSQAFF. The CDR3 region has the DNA TGTGCCAGCAGTCCCGATGAGTACGTCAGTCAAGCTTTCTTT.

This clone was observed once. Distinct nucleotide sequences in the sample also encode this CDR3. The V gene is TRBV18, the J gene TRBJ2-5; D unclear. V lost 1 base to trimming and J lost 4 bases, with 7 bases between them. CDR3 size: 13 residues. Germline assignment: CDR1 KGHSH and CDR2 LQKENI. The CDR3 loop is CASSPQGLETQYF. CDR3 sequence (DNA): TGTGCCAGCTCACCACAAGGGTTAGAGACCCAGTACTTC. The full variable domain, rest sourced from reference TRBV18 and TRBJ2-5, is NAGVMQNPRHLVRRRGQEARLRCSPMKGHSHVYWYRQLPEEGLKFMVYLQKENIIDESGMPKERFSAEFPKEGPSILRIQQVVRGDSAAYFCASSPQGLETQYFGPGTRLLVL.

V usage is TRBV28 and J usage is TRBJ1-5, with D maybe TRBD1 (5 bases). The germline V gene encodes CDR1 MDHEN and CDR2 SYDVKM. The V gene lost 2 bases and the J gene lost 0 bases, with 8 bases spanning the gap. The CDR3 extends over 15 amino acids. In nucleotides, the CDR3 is TGTGCCAGCAGTTTACTAAGGGGTAGCAATCAGCCCCAGCATTTT. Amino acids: CASSLLRGSNQPQHF.

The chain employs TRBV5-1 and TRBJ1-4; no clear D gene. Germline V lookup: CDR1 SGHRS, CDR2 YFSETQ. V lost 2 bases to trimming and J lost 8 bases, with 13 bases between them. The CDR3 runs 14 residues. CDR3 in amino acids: CASSFQMGDEKLFF. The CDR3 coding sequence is TGCGCCAGCAGCTTTCAAATGGGAGACGAAAAACTGTTTTTT.

CDR3 sequence (DNA): TGTGCCAGCAGCCACCCCTACAAGAGCTCCTACGAGCAGTACTTC. Amino acids: CASSHPYKSSYEQYF. The chain couples TRBV7-2 to TRBJ2-7; D is uncertain. In germline, CDR1 is SGHTA, CDR2 FQGNSA. CDR3 length: 15 amino acids. V lost 5 bases and J 0 bases, leaving 14 bases between the germline ends.